The 15 T cell receptor beta chains reported below all come from one sample, sequenced in a study of shared clonotypes between healthy human individuals. Terminally differentiated effector memory CD45RA+ cells were excluded from the naive CD8 cells, which were CD45RO-negative and positively selected for CCR7. The assay was immunoSEQ multiplex PCR, and TCRdb's table has in-frame clones only and misses some. The sample has about 2.2 million clones; 93% are singletons. The material sequenced was naive CD8+ T cells from PBMCs. These receptors were taken from a man aged 18 to 30 in good health. Some clones in this sample may be carry-over from other donors' samples.

V is TRBV28 and J is TRBJ2-7; 7 positions agree with TRBD1. CDR3 length equals 15 residues. Trimming at V came to 2 bases and at J to 3 bases, leaving 7 bases not matched to a gene. The germline V gene encodes CDR1 MDHEN and CDR2 SYDVKM. CDR3 region: CASSLMTGRDYEQYF. The DNA of the CDR3 is TGTGCCAGCAGTTTAATGACAGGGAGAGACTACGAGCAGTACTTC.

This chain uses TRBV5-6 with TRBJ2-3, with D perhaps matching TRBD1 (6 bases). CDR3 length: 16 amino acids. V was trimmed by 4 bases and J by 6 bases, leaving 21 bases between them. CDR1 is SGHDT and CDR2 is YYEEEE in the germline V gene. The CDR3: CASSAEGGSSRDTQYF. The CDR3 DNA sequence: TGTGCCAGCAGCGCGGAAGGGGGATCGTCCCGGGATACGCAGTATTTT.

V usage is TRBV19 and J usage is TRBJ1-4; D gene uncertain. CDR3 length equals 14 residues. The germline V and J ends were trimmed by 3 bases and 8 bases, with 13 bases remaining between them. Germline CDR1 LNHDA, CDR2 SQIVND (reference sequence). As DNA, the CDR3 is TGTGCCAGTAGTATTATCACAAACGCCGAAAAACTGTTTTTT. Translation: CASSIITNAEKLFF. The full variable domain, completed using reference TRBV19 and TRBJ1-4, is DGGITQSPKYLFRKEGQNVTLSCEQNLNHDAMYWYRQDPGQGLRLIYYSQIVNDFQKGDIAEGYSVSREKKESFPLTVTSAQKNPTAFYLCASSIITNAEKLFFGSGTQLSVL.

Regarding this clone: Other DNA sequences in this sample translate to the same CDR3. The chain carries TRBV19 and TRBJ2-1; 9 positions agree with TRBD2. V dropped 3 bases and J dropped 6; count of bases not matched to a gene: 6. Germline V CDR1 and CDR2: LNHDA, SQIVND (reference sequence). The CDR3 spans 15 residues. CDR3 DNA sequence: TGTGCCAGTAGTATTTTAGCGGGAGTCGGCAATGAGCAGTTCTTC. Amino acids: CASSILAGVGNEQFF.

The genes are TRBV4-1 and TRBJ2-7; the D is unclear. The CDR3 runs to 15 residues. Germline CDR1 and CDR2: MGHRA and YSYEKL. V was trimmed by 1 base and J by 0 bases, leaving 10 bases between them. The CDR3 region has the DNA TGCGCCAGCAGCCAAGTATTTGTCAACTCCTACGAGCAGTACTTC. It specifies CASSQVFVNSYEQYF.

The chain couples TRBV4-1 to TRBJ1-1; D is ambiguous. The V end lost 1 base, the J end lost 4 bases, and 13 bases lay between the germline ends. CDR3 size: 15 residues. In germline, CDR1 is MGHRA, CDR2 YSYEKL. CDR3: CASSQAYQMSTEAFF. The CDR3 DNA sequence: TGCGCCAGCAGCCAAGCTTATCAGATGAGCACTGAAGCTTTCTTT.

The rearrangement uses TRBV27 and TRBJ2-1, with 9 bases matching TRBD2. The CDR3 is 17 amino acids. Germline assignment: CDR1 MNHEY and CDR2 SMNVEV (reference sequence). The J segment lost 15 bases and the V segment lost 4 bases, leaving 22 bases of the junction unmatched. CDR3 sequence: CASSYRFMAGGLDVPFF. For the CDR3, the DNA is TGTGCCAGCAGTTACCGATTCATGGCGGGAGGGCTGGATGTACCGTTCTTC.

In the case of this clone: The same CDR3 is also encoded by other DNA sequences in this sample. The chain employs TRBV6-5 and TRBJ1-5, with a weak D call TRBD1 (6 bases). This CDR3 is built from 14 residues. Per the germline V gene, CDR1 is MNHEY and CDR2 is SVGAGI. Trimming removed 8 bases from V and 2 bases from J, with 13 bases in between. DNA of the CDR3: TGTGCCAGCCGAGAGGGGGGAGGCAATCAGCCCCAGCATTTT. Translated: CASREGGGNQPQHF.

The rearrangement joins TRBV19 to TRBJ2-5; D uncertain. Germline V gene data show CDR1 as LNHDA and CDR2 as SQIVND (reference sequence). CDR3 size: 12 residues. Trimming shortened V by 4 bases and J by 5 bases, and 8 bases separated the two germline ends. The CDR3 DNA sequence: TGTGCCAGTAGTACTGGTTGGGAGACCCAGTACTTC. Its translation is CASSTGWETQYF. The full variable domain, with the rest looked up from reference TRBV19 and TRBJ2-5, is DGGITQSPKYLFRKEGQNVTLSCEQNLNHDAMYWYRQDPGQGLRLIYYSQIVNDFQKGDIAEGYSVSREKKESFPLTVTSAQKNPTAFYLCASSTGWETQYFGPGTRLLVL.

The chain uses TRBV27 and TRBJ2-7; 12 nucleotides line up with TRBD1. The length of the CDR3 is 13 residues. V was clipped by 3 bases and J by 13 bases; unmatched bases: 7. Germline values: CDR1 MNHEY, CDR2 SMNVEV (reference sequence). Here the CDR3 reads CASSFGTGGAEYF. CDR3 bases: TGTGCCAGCAGTTTCGGGACAGGGGGCGCTGAATACTTC.

The J gene is TRBJ2-7, the V gene TRBV10-2; 7 positions agree with TRBD2. J gave up 4 bases and V 7 bases, and 7 bases lay outside the gene matches. Germline V gene lookup returns CDR1 WSHSY and CDR2 SAAADI. The CDR3 loop spans 13 amino acids. For the CDR3, the DNA is TGCGCCAGCAAAGAGCGGGGAAATTACGAGCAGTACTTC. This sequence encodes CASKERGNYEQYF.

The CDR3 loop reads CSVEDLSVENTDTQYF. The CDR3 DNA reads as TGCAGCGTTGAAGATCTGTCCGTGGAAAACACAGATACGCAGTATTTT. The chain is built from TRBV29-1 and TRBJ2-3, with no clear D. Germline CDR1 and CDR2: SQVTM and ANQGSEA. This CDR3 has 16 amino acids. Trimming pared 0 bases from V and 2 bases from J, leaving 15 bases between.

Note on this clone: This sample includes further DNA sequences coding for the same CDR3. This chain connects TRBV29-1 to TRBJ1-1; D not resolved. Between the trimmed V and J ends, which lost 3 bases and 2 bases, there was a span of 10 bases. The CDR3 contains 13 residues. Germline V gene sequence: CDR1 SQVTM, CDR2 ANQGSEA. In nucleotides, the CDR3 is TGCAGCGTTGAGATAGGGCTTAACACTGAAGCTTTCTTT. Protein product: CSVEIGLNTEAFF.

The chain joins TRBV2 to TRBJ2-1, with TRBD1 matching over 7 bases. V was clipped by 3 bases and J by 3 bases; unmatched bases: 2. In germline, CDR1 is SNHLY, CDR2 FYNNEI. This CDR3 spans 14 amino acids. CDR3 nucleotide sequence: TGTGCCAGCAGTGAGACAGGGTTCTACAATGAGCAGTTCTTC. It codes for CASSETGFYNEQFF. The full variable domain, its missing parts supplied by reference TRBV2 and TRBJ2-1, is EPEVTQTPSHQVTQMGQEVILRCVPISNHLYFYWYRQILGQKVEFLVSFYNNEISEKSEIFDDQFSVERPDGSNFTLKIRSTKLEDSAMYFCASSETGFYNEQFFGPGTRLTVL.

The V gene is TRBV2, the J gene TRBJ2-1; either TRBD1 or TRBD2 may fit D (5 bases each). The CDR3 contains 15 residues. V shed 9 bases and J shed 7 bases, with 22 bases lying between them. Germline V lookup: CDR1 SNHLY, CDR2 FYNNEI. CDR3 region: CASTTGTPRFNEQFF. The CDR3 DNA reads as TGTGCCAGTACCACCGGGACCCCCAGGTTTAATGAGCAGTTCTTC.